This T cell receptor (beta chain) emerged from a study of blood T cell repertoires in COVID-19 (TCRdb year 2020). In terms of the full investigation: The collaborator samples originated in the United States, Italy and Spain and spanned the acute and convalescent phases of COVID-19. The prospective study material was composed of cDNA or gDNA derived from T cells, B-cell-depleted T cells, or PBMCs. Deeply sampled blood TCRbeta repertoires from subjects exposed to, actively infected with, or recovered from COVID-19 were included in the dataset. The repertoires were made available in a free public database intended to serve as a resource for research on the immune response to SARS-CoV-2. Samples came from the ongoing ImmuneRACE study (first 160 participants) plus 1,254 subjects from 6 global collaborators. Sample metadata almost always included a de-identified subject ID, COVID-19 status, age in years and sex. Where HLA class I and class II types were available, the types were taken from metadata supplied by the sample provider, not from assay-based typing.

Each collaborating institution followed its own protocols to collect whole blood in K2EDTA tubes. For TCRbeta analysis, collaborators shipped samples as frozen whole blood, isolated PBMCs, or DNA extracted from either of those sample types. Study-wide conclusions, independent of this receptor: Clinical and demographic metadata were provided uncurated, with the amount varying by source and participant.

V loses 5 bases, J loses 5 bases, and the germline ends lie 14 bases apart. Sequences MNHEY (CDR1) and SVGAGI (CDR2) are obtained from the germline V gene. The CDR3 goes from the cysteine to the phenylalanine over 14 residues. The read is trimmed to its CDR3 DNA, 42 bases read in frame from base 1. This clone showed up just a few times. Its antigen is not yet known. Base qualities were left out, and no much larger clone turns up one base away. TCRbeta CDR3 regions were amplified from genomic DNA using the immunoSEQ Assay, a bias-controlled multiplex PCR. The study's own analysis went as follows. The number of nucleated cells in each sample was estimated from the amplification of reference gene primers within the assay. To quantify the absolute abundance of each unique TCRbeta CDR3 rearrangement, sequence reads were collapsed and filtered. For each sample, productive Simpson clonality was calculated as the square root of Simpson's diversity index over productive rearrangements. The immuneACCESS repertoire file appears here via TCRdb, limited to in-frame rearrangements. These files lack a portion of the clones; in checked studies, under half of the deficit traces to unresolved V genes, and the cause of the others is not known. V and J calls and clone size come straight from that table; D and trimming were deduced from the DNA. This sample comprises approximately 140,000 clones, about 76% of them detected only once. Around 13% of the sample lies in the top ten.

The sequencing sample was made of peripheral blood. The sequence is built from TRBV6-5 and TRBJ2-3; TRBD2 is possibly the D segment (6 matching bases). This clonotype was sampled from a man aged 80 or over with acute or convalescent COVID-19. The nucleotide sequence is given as TGTGCCAGCAGTCCGAGGAGGGGAGGAGATACGCAGTATTTT. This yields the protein CASSPRRGGDTQYF.